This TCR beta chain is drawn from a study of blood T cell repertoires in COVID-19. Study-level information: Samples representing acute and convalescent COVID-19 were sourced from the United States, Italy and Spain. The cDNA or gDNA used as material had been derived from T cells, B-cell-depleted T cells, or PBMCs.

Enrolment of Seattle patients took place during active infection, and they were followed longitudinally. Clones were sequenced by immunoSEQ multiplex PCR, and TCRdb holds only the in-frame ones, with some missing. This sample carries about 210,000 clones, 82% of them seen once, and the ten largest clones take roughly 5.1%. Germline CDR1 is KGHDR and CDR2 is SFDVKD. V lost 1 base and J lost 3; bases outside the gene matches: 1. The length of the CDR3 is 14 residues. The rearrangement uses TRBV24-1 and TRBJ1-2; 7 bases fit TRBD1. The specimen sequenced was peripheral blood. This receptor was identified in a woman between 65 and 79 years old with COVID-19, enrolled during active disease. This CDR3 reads CATSDLDRDYGYTF. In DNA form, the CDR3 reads TGTGCCACCAGTGATTTAGACAGGGACTATGGCTACACCTTC.